This TCR beta chain was recorded in a study of blood T cell repertoires in COVID-19. Germline assignment: CDR1 MGHDK and CDR2 SYGVNS. V was pared by 2 bases and J by 6 bases, with 19 bases between. This CDR3 is 17 amino acids long. In the authors' methods: For nucleated cells, counts were estimated from reference gene primer amplification. Only in-frame clones appear in the TCRdb table, and some are missing; sequencing was by immunoSEQ multiplex PCR. That table supplies the V and J calls and clone size; D and trimming were determined from the DNA. This table holds 150,000 or so clones, roughly 82% found once.

The receptor was isolated from a woman aged 70-85 years with acute or convalescent COVID-19. Source material: peripheral blood. The rearrangement links TRBV25-1 to TRBJ2-2; D perhaps matches TRBD1 (5 bases). The CDR3 spells CASSEIGVVGRAGELFF. In DNA, the CDR3 is TGTGCCAGCAGTGAAATAGGGGTCGTCGGTCGAGCCGGGGAGCTGTTTTTT.